This TCR beta chain was sequenced during a study of CD8 T cells in Susac syndrome. It was with random hexamers that roughly 0.45 to 1 ug RNA was reverse transcribed. It was immunoSEQ multiplex PCR that amplified TCR beta CDR3 across 54 Vbeta and 13 Jbeta. TCRdb processed the immunoSEQ multiplex PCR reads anew with MiXCR; each CDR3 protein has one entry. The sample holds about 210,000 distinct CDR3 sequences, 95% seen once. Trimming left V 4 bases short and J 2 bases short, with 9 bases between. CDR1 is SQVTM, CDR2 ANQGSEA, per germline. CDR3 length: 14 amino acids. The multiple sclerosis controls consisted of treatment-naive patients with relapsing-remitting disease, either stable or active. Negative isolation yielded the CD8+ and CD4+ T cells, while FACS enriched the TEMRA cells.

The chain couples TRBV29-1 to TRBJ2-6, with D unclear. What was sequenced was CD4+ T cells from PBMCs. This sequence was found in a human donor with multiple sclerosis. CDR3 DNA sequence: TGCAGCGTTGCACTTTTTACTGGGGCCAACGTCCTGACTTTC. Its protein product is CSVALFTGANVLTF.